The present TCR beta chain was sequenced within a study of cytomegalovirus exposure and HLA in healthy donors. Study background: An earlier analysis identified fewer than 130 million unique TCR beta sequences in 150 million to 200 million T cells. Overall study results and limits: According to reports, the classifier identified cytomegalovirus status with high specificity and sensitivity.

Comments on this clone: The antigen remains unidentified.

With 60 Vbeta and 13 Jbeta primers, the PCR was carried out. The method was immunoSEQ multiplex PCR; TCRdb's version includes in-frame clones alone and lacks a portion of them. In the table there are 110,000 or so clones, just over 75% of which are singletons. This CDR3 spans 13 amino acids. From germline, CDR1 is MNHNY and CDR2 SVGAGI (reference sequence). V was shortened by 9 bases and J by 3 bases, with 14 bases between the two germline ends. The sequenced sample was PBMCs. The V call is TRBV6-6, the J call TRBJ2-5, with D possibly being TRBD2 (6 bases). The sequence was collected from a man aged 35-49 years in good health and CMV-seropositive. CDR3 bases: TGTGCCAGTGGAAGGAGGGGAGAAGAGACCCAGTACTTC. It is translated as CASGRRGEETQYF.